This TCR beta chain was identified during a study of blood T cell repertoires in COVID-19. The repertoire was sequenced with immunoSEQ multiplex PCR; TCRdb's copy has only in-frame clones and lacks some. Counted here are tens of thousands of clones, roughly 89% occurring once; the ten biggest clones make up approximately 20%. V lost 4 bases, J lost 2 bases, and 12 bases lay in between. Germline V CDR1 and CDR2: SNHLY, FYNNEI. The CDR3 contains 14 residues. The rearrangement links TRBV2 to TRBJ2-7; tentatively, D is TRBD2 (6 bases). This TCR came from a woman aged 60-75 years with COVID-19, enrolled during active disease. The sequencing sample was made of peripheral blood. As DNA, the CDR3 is TGTGCCAGCAGTGGCGGGGCTAGGACCTACGAGCAGTACTTC. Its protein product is CASSGGARTYEQYF. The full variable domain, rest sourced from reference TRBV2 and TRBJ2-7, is EPEVTQTPSHQVTQMGQEVILRCVPISNHLYFYWYRQILGQKVEFLVSFYNNEISEKSEIFDDQFSVERPDGSNFTLKIRSTKLEDSAMYFCASSGGARTYEQYFGPGTRLTVT.